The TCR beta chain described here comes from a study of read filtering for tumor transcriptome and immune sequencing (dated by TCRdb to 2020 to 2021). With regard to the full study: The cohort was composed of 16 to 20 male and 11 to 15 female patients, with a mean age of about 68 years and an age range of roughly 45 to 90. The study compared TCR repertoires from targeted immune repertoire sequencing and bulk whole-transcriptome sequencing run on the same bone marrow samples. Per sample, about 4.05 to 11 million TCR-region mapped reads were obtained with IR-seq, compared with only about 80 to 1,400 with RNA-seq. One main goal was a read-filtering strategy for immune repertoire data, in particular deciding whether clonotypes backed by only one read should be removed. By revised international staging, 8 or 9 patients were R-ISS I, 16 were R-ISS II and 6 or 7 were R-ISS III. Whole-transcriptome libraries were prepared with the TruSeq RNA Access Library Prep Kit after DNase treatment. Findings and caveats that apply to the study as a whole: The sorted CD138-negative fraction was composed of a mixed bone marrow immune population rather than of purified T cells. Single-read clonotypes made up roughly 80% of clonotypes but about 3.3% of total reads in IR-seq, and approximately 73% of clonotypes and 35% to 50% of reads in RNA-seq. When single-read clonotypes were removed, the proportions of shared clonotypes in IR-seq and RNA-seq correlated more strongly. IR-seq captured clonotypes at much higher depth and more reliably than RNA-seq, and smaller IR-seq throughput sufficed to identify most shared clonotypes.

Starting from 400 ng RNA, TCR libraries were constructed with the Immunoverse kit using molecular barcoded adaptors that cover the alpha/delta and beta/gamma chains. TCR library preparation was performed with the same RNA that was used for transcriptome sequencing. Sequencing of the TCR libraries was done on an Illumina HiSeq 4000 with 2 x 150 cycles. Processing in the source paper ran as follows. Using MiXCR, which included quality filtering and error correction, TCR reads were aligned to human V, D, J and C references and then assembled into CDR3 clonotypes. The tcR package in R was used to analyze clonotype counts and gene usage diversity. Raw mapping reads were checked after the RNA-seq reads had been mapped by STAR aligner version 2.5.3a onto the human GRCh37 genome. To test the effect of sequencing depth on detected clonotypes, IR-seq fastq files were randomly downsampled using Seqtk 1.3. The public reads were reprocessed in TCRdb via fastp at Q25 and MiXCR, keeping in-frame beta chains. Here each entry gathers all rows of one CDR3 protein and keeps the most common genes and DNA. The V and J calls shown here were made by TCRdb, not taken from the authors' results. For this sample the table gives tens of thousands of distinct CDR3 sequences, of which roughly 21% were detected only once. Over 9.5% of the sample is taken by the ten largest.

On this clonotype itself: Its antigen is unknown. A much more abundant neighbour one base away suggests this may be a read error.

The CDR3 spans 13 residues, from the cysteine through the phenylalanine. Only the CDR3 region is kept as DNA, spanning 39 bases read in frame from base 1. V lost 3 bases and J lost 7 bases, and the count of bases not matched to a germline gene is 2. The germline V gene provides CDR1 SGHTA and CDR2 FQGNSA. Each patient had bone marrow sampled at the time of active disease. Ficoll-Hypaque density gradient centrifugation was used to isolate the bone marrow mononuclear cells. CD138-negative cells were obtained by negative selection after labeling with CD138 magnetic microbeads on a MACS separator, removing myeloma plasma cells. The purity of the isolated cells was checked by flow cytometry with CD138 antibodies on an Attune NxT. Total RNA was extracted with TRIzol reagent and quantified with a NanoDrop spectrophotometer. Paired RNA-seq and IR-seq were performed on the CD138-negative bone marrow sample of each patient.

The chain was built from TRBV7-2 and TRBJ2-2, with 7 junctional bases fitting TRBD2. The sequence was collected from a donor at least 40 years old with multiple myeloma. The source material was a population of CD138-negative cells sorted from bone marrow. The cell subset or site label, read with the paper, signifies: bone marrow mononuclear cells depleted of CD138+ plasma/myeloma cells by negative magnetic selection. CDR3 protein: CASSFTSDGELFF. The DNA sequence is TGTGCCAGCAGCTTCACTAGCGACGGGGAGCTGTTTTTT.